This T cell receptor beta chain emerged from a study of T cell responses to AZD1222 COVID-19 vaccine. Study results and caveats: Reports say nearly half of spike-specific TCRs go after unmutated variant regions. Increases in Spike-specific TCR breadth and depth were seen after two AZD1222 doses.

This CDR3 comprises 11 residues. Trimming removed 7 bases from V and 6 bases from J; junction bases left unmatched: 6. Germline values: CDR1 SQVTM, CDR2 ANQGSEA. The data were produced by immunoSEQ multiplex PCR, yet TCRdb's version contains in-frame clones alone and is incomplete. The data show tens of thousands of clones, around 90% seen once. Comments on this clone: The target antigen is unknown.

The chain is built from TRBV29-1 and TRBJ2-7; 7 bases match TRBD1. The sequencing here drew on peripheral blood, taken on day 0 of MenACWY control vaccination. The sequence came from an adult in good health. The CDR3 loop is CSGGTVREQYF. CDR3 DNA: TGCAGCGGGGGGACAGTTCGCGAGCAGTACTTC.